Listed here is a single T cell receptor beta chain. The sample belongs to a study of blood T cell repertoires in COVID-19. Study at large: Samples taken during acute and convalescent COVID-19 were collected in the United States, Italy and Spain. Nucleic acid was either cDNA or gDNA, and it came from T cells, B-cell-depleted T cells, or PBMCs.

Under the authors' procedure: Reference gene primer amplification yielded estimated nucleated cell counts. Sequencing used immunoSEQ multiplex PCR; TCRdb keeps in-frame clones, though not all of them. V and J calls and clone size are those listed in that table; D and trimming were worked out from the DNA. Here the sample spans around 75,000 clones, 80% to 90% being singletons. The CDR3 length is 12 residues. Per germline, CDR1 SQVTM and CDR2 ANQGSEA. J gave up 4 bases and V 2 bases, and 0 bases lay outside the gene matches. The sequence was obtained from a man aged 55 to 70 with acute or convalescent COVID-19. The chain recombines TRBV29-1 with TRBJ2-3; TRBD2 matches at 7 bases. Specimen: peripheral blood. The CDR3: CSVELAADTQYF. The DNA of the CDR3 is TGCAGCGTTGAACTAGCGGCAGATACGCAGTATTTT.